The 13 T cell receptor beta chains in this list originate from one sample, sequenced in a study of memory CD4+ T cells and cytomegalovirus serostatus. Using immunoSEQ multiplex PCR, the repertoire was profiled, and TCRdb retains in-frame clones only, with some absent. The repertoire has roughly 53,000 clones, roughly four fifths of them found once; the top ten carry roughly 1.7%. The sort gate was single viable CD3+CD4+CD8-CD45RO+ cells for memory CD4+ T cells. Specimen: memory CD4+ T cells from blood. The receptors were gathered from an adult in good health and CMV-seronegative.

This clone was counted once. V and J are TRBV7-8 and TRBJ2-5; D is undetermined. V shed 5 bases and J shed 5 bases, with 6 bases lying between them. The CDR3 covers 11 residues. In germline, CDR1 is SGHVS, CDR2 FQNEAQ. CDR3 sequence (DNA): TGTGCCAGCAGCCCCTTTGAGACCCAGTACTTC. It encodes CASSPFETQYF.

CDR3 amino acids: CATSRSLNGGRNYGYTF. The CDR3 coding sequence is TGTGCCACCAGCAGATCCTTGAACGGGGGGCGCAACTATGGCTACACCTTC. The chain uses TRBV15 and TRBJ1-2; TRBD1 might be the D (6 bases). The V end was cut by 2 bases, the J end by 2 bases, with 18 bases between. The CDR3 spans 17 residues. The germline V gene encodes CDR1 LNHNV and CDR2 YYDKDF (reference sequence).

This chain links TRBV5-6 with TRBJ1-5; D uncertain. The germline CDR1 and CDR2 sequences are SGHDT and YYEEEE. This CDR3 comprises 19 residues. Trimming cost V 1 base and J 4 bases, with 24 bases left between them. The CDR3 here is CASSLLRGSIDAANQPQHF. The CDR3 DNA is TGTGCCAGCAGCTTGCTCCGAGGCAGCATAGATGCAGCGAATCAGCCCCAGCATTTT. Combining the CDR3 with reference TRBV5-6 and TRBJ1-5 gives the whole variable domain DAGVTQSPTHLIKTRGQQVTLRCSPKSGHDTVSWYQQALGQGPQFIFQYYEEEERQRGNFPDRFSGHQFPNYSSELNVNALLLGDSALYLCASSLLRGSIDAANQPQHFGDGTRLSIL.

The CDR3 reads CASTTGASGAFF. The CDR3 bases are TGTGCCAGCACCACCGGGGCCTCGGGGGCTTTCTTT. The chain couples TRBV6-5 to TRBJ1-1, with a possible D match to TRBD1 (5 bases). V lost 7 bases and J lost 11, with 17 bases in between. Per the germline V gene, CDR1 is MNHEY and CDR2 is SVGAGI. The CDR3 has 12 amino acids.

Points on this clone: The junction departs from germline at one end; a sequencing error may be responsible. The V and J genes are TRBV5-6 and TRBJ2-7; weak D call: TRBD2 (6 bases). The germline V gene has CDR1 SGHDT and CDR2 YYEEEE. The CDR3 extends over 12 amino acids. For the CDR3, the DNA is TGTGCCAGCAGTTTTATGGGGGGTACAAAAGTTTTC. Translating it yields CASSFMGGTKVF.

The CDR3 here is CASSFRTGFHNEQFF. The CDR3 DNA is TGTGCCAGCAGCTTCCGGACAGGGTTCCACAATGAGCAGTTCTTC. The V call is TRBV7-9, the J call TRBJ2-1, with 8 bases identical to TRBD1. Germline lookup yields CDR1 SEHNR and CDR2 FQNEAQ (reference sequence). V shed 3 bases, J shed 5 bases, and the junction held 6 bases outside the gene matches. The CDR3 has 15 residues. The variable domain in full, completed from reference TRBV7-9 and TRBJ2-1, reads DTGVSQNPRHKITKRGQNVTFRCDPISEHNRLYWYRQTLGQGPEFLTYFQNEAQLEKSRLLSDRFSAERPKGSFSTLEIQRTEQGDSAMYLCASSFRTGFHNEQFFGPGTRLTVL.

This clone was counted between two and nine times. The chain uses TRBV9 and TRBJ1-3, with D uncertain. The V gene lost 6 bases and the J gene lost 3 bases, with 10 bases spanning the gap. Germline CDR1 SGDLS, CDR2 YYNGEE. The CDR3 runs to 13 residues. The CDR3 sequence: CASTKGGGNTIYF. DNA of the CDR3: TGTGCCAGCACCAAAGGTGGTGGAAACACCATATATTTT.

V and J are TRBV13 and TRBJ1-1; D gene unclear. Germline CDR1 is PRHDT and CDR2 is FYEKMQ (reference sequence). Between the trimmed V and J ends, which lost 8 bases and 6 bases, there was a span of 7 bases. CDR3 length: 10 residues. CDR3 bases: TGTGCCAGCGGAGGCCCTGAAGCTTTCTTT. This sequence encodes CASGGPEAFF.

V and J are TRBV7-2 and TRBJ1-4; D is possibly TRBD1 (6 bases). Germline V gives CDR1 SGHTA, CDR2 FQGNSA. The CDR3 runs to 14 residues. The germline V and J ends were trimmed by 5 bases and 5 bases, with 12 bases remaining between them. This CDR3 reads CASSAGHQNEKLFF. In DNA form, the CDR3 reads TGTGCCAGCAGCGCGGGACACCAGAATGAAAAACTGTTTTTT.

V and J are TRBV4-3 and TRBJ1-2, with TRBD1 as a possible D gene (6 bases). The CDR3 runs to 13 residues. Trimming left V 0 bases short and J 10 bases short, with 12 bases between. The germline V gene encodes CDR1 LGHNA and CDR2 YSLEER. This chain's CDR3 is CASSQDGTTPYTF. In nucleotides, the CDR3 is TGCGCCAGCAGCCAAGATGGGACAACCCCCTACACCTTC.

This chain connects TRBV28 to TRBJ1-1, with D perhaps TRBD1 (6 bases). This CDR3 spans 15 amino acids. Germline loops: CDR1 MDHEN, CDR2 SYDVKM. The V and J ends lost 1 base and 4 bases respectively, with 13 bases between them. CDR3 sequence: CASSLLDRAGTEAFF. In DNA form, the CDR3 reads TGTGCCAGCAGTTTATTGGACAGAGCTGGCACTGAAGCTTTCTTT. Filled out from reference TRBV28 and TRBJ1-1, the complete variable domain reads DVKVTQSSRYLVKRTGEKVFLECVQDMDHENMFWYRQDPGLGLRLIYFSYDVKMKEKGDIPEGYSVSREKKERFSLILESASTNQTSMYLCASSLLDRAGTEAFFGQGTRLTVV.

This sequence joins TRBV9 and TRBJ1-1; TRBD1 matches at 7 bases. The germline gives CDR1 SGDLS, CDR2 YYNGEE. V gave up 3 bases and J gave up 6 bases; unmatched junction bases: 8. The CDR3 is 14 amino acids. This CDR3 reads CASSGRQGNAEAFF. CDR3 sequence (DNA): TGTGCCAGCAGCGGCAGACAGGGAAATGCTGAAGCTTTCTTT.

The rearrangement joins TRBV5-8 to TRBJ2-1; D is possibly TRBD2 (6 bases). The germline V gene has CDR1 SGHTS and CDR2 YDEGEE. Trimming removed 6 bases from V and 0 bases from J, with 13 bases in between. The CDR3 consists of 15 residues. CDR3 residues: CASIRGRSSYNEQFF. CDR3 bases: TGTGCCAGCATCCGAGGGAGGAGCTCCTACAATGAGCAGTTCTTC.